One sample yielded the 13 T cell receptor beta chains listed below, sequenced in a study of kidney transplant recipient with SARS-CoV-2 infection. MiXCR, applied by TCRdb to the reads, yields one record per CDR3 protein. The sample lists fewer than 250,000 distinct CDR3 sequences, about 28% seen once, with about 7% in the top ten. The specimen was a blood sample, collected at baseline and on roughly day 110 from a kidney transplant recipient. These receptor sequences come from a male patient in his thirties who had COVID-19 and was a kidney transplant recipient. The T cells may partly be graft donor cells.

To note about this clonotype: A much larger clonotype is one base distant, so this may be a read error. J is TRBJ2-7 and V is TRBV7-7; tentative D call: TRBD2 (6 bases). Germline CDR1 and CDR2: SSHAT and FNYEAQ (reference sequence). The length of the CDR3 is 15 residues. The CDR3, as DNA: TGTGCTAGCGGCCGGTTTGAGGGGCCTTCCTACGAGCAGTACTTC. This translates into CASGRFEGPSYEQYF.

The chain recombines TRBV4-1 with TRBJ2-3, with D tentatively TRBD1 (5 bases). Trimming shortened V by 1 base and J by 6 bases, and 17 bases separated the two germline ends. This CDR3 has 16 amino acids. CDR1 MGHRA and CDR2 YSYEKL come from the germline V gene. In nucleotides, the CDR3 is TGCGCCAGCAGCCAAGTCGAGTTGTGGGGCTTCGATACGCAGTATTTT. Translation: CASSQVELWGFDTQYF.

In the case of this clonotype: A junction boundary mismatches the germline segment, possibly from a read error. V and J are TRBV12-5 and TRBJ1-3, with D perhaps TRBD1 (5 bases). CDR1 is LGHNT, CDR2 FRNRAP, per germline. The length of the CDR3 is 15 residues. In DNA, the CDR3 is TGTGCTAGTGGCTTGGACGGGACTGGGGGAAACACCACATATTTT. Protein sequence: CASGLDGTGGNTTYF. Looking up the rest from reference TRBV12-5 and TRBJ1-3 gives the full variable domain: DARVTQTPRHKVTEMGQEVTMRCQPILGHNTVFWYRQTMMQGLELLAYFRNRAPLDDSGMPKDRFSAEMPDATLATLKIQPSEPRDSAVYFCASGLDGTGGNTTYFGEGSWLTVV.

The chain couples TRBV10-1 to TRBJ2-1; TRBD2 agrees at 7 bases. CDR3 length: 14 amino acids. V shed 10 bases, J shed 3 bases, and the junction held 9 bases outside the gene matches. Germline values: CDR1 WNHNN, CDR2 SYGVQD (reference sequence). CDR3 amino acids: CANRHGTNYNEQFF. The CDR3 DNA follows: TGCGCCAACAGACACGGGACTAACTACAATGAGCAGTTCTTC.

At least ten counts were recorded for this clonotype. The V and J genes are TRBV10-1 and TRBJ1-2; D is undetermined. Trimming stripped 5 bases from V and 4 bases from J, with 23 bases between. Germline CDR1 is WNHNN and CDR2 is SYGVQD (reference sequence). CDR3 length equals 17 residues. CDR3 amino acids: CASSRFERSRKTYGYTF. DNA for the CDR3: TGCGCCAGCAGTCGGTTTGAAAGATCGCGAAAGACCTATGGCTACACCTTC.

This clonotype was counted ten times or more. One junction end disagrees with the germline gene, perhaps due to a read error. The chain joins TRBV7-6 to TRBJ2-5; the D is unclear. Germline V CDR1 and CDR2: SGHVS, FNYEAQ. CDR3 length: 15 residues. The CDR3 spells CASSLSLNGRETQYF. The CDR3 coding sequence is TGTGCTAGCAGCTTAAGCCTAAATGGCCGAGAGACCCAGTACTTC.

To note about this clonotype: A much more abundant neighbour one base away suggests this may be a read error. V usage is TRBV20-1 and J usage is TRBJ2-7; 8 bases are a match to TRBD1. This CDR3 spans 12 amino acids. CDR1 is DFQATT, CDR2 SNEGSKA, per germline (reference sequence). CDR3 amino acids: CSAEGQANEQHF. The CDR3 nucleotides read TGCAGTGCTGAGGGACAGGCGAACGAGCAGCACTTC.

This clonotype was counted many times. This sequence joins TRBV3-1 and TRBJ1-5; perhaps TRBD1 as D (5 bases). Germline CDR1 and CDR2: LGHDT and YNNKEL (reference sequence). CDR3 length: 14 residues. V was clipped by 1 base and J by 7 bases, with 11 bases between them. The CDR3 nucleotides are TGTGCCAGCAGCCAAGCAGGGCTCGGCCAGCCCCAGCATTTT. It is translated as CASSQAGLGQPQHF.

This clonotype was picked up many times. The chain couples TRBV5-1 to TRBJ1-2; the match to TRBD1 covers 8 bases. The trim removed 1 base at V and 2 bases at J, leaving 4 bases unmatched. The germline V gene has CDR1 SGHRS and CDR2 YFSETQ. The CDR3 has 15 residues. The CDR3 here is CASSLTTGENYGYTF. The CDR3 nucleotides are TGCGCCAGCAGCTTGACGACAGGGGAGAACTATGGCTACACCTTC.

This clonotype was seen at least ten times. CDR3 sequence reads: CASSIGNGYTDTQYF. The CDR3 DNA reads as TGTGCCAGTAGTATAGGCAACGGATACACAGATACGCAGTATTTT. The chain couples TRBV19 to TRBJ2-3; D call uncertain. This CDR3 region has 15 residues. Trimming removed 1 base from V and 2 bases from J, with 10 bases in between. Looked up from germline, CDR1 is LNHDA and CDR2 is SQIVND (reference sequence).

At least ten counts were recorded for this clonotype. V usage is TRBV2 and J usage is TRBJ2-1; D not certain. This CDR3 has 15 amino acids. The germline gives CDR1 SNHLY, CDR2 FYNNEI. V was shortened by 0 bases and J by 3 bases, with 9 bases between the two germline ends. The CDR3 nucleotides read TGTGCCAGCAGTGAAGCGAGAGGCAGCTACAATGAGCAGTTCTTC. Protein sequence: CASSEARGSYNEQFF.

Ten or more counts support this clonotype. The J gene is TRBJ1-2, the V gene TRBV24-1; D uncertain. The CDR3 loop spans 17 amino acids. The ends were cut back, 6 bases at V and 4 bases at J, with 23 bases in the middle. Germline V gives CDR1 KGHDR, CDR2 SFDVKD. The CDR3 region has the DNA TGTGCCACCAGTATTTCGGATAGTACCAGAAAGACCTATGGCTACACCTTC. This sequence encodes CATSISDSTRKTYGYTF.

A note on this clonotype: A single base separates this from a much larger clone, so it may be a read error. The chain has TRBV16 and TRBJ1-2; D unresolved. The CDR3 spans 17 residues. The V end was cut by 5 bases, the J end by 4 bases, with 23 bases between. Per germline, CDR1 KGHSY and CDR2 FQNENV. CDR3 sequence: CASSTDMVVRKTYGYTF. As DNA, the CDR3 is TGTGCCAGCAGCACAGATATGGTCGTTAGAAAGACCTATGGCTACACCTTC. The whole variable domain, remainder taken from reference TRBV16 and TRBJ1-2, is GEEVAQTPKHLVRGEGQKAKLYCAPIKGHSYVFWYQQVLKNEFKFLISFQNENVFDETGMPKERFSAKCLPNSPCSLEIQATKLEDSAVYFCASSTDMVVRKTYGYTFGSGTRLTVV.